Detailed here is one T cell receptor (beta chain). TCRdb re-called the 5' RACE reads with MiXCR, one entry per CDR3 protein. The sample consists of under 170,000 distinct CDR3 sequences, roughly 44% of them appearing once. This sample is drawn from a study of CD8 T cells in ankylosing spondylitis. This receptor was obtained from a male donor with ankylosing spondylitis. Sample: synovial fluid, either unsorted or a sorted T cell fraction (not recorded which).

CDR3 sequence: CASSIRGSNQPQHF. The CDR3 DNA reads as TGTGCCAGCAGTATCAGGGGTAGCAATCAGCCCCAGCATTTT. This rearrangement joins TRBV12-3 or TRBV12-4 to TRBJ1-5; D is perhaps TRBD1 (6 bases). This CDR3 spans 14 amino acids. V gave up 5 bases and J gave up 0 bases, with 8 bases separating them.